Listed below are T cell receptor beta chains from one sample, sequenced in a study of vaccination effects on CD4 cells after COVID-19. TCRdb's copy holds only in-frame clones and misses some; the assay was immunoSEQ multiplex PCR. The repertoire holds roughly 34,000 clones, with about four fifths as singletons. No antigen is known for these receptors. Sequencing was performed on CD4+ T cells from PBMCs cultured with HCoV-NL63 spike peptides, taken after COVID-19 vaccination. These receptors came from a human donor who received a COVID-19 vaccine. Some clones in this sample may be carry-over from other donors' samples. Each CDR3 is given with its conserved first and last residue. Each record gives: CDR3 protein, clone size, J gene, V gene. The size entry is marked missing in some rows and otherwise reads once, few, many or a size class.

cdr3_aa: CASSLGQGLTGELFF
clone_size: -
j_call: TRBJ2-2
v_call: TRBV5-5

cdr3_aa: CASSLGRGEKLFF
clone_size: -
j_call: TRBJ1-4
v_call: TRBV7-9

cdr3_aa: CAWSHGLNTEAFF
clone_size: -
j_call: TRBJ1-1
v_call: TRBV30

cdr3_aa: CASSQEYHPTGGNQPQHF
clone_size: -
j_call: TRBJ1-5
v_call: TRBV4-1

cdr3_aa: CASSYSTGGSNQPQHF
clone_size: -
j_call: TRBJ1-5
v_call: TRBV6-6

cdr3_aa: CASSSGPSSYNEQFF
clone_size: -
j_call: TRBJ2-1
v_call: TRBV7-2

cdr3_aa: CASSPIGTGKETQYF
clone_size: -
j_call: TRBJ2-5
v_call: TRBV11-2

cdr3_aa: CATSDSLGYTIYF
clone_size: -
j_call: TRBJ1-3
v_call: TRBV24-1

cdr3_aa: CASSSTTTDTQYF
clone_size: -
j_call: TRBJ2-3
v_call: TRBV5-1

cdr3_aa: CAWGVQGIVSPLHF
clone_size: -
j_call: TRBJ1-6
v_call: TRBV30

cdr3_aa: CASSGGTGVHYGYTF
clone_size: few
j_call: TRBJ1-2
v_call: TRBV7-2

cdr3_aa: CASSVAQAGALAGELFF
clone_size: -
j_call: TRBJ2-2
v_call: TRBV9

cdr3_aa: CASSQGIGGEQFF
clone_size: few
j_call: TRBJ2-1
v_call: TRBV4-3

cdr3_aa: CASSLLGGLAGNEQFF
clone_size: -
j_call: TRBJ2-1
v_call: TRBV5-1

cdr3_aa: CASSLDPGQSTEAFF
clone_size: -
j_call: TRBJ1-1
v_call: TRBV5-1

cdr3_aa: CASSLGAQMDEKLFF
clone_size: -
j_call: TRBJ1-4
v_call: TRBV5-1

cdr3_aa: CAWSPSWDRGNTEAFF
clone_size: -
j_call: TRBJ1-1
v_call: TRBV30

cdr3_aa: CASSQGYPPGEKLFF
clone_size: -
j_call: TRBJ1-4
v_call: TRBV3-1/TRBV3-2

cdr3_aa: CASSYDGYGYTF
clone_size: -
j_call: TRBJ1-2
v_call: TRBV6-2/TRBV6-3

cdr3_aa: CASRRTASYEQYF
clone_size: -
j_call: TRBJ2-7
v_call: TRBV6-5

cdr3_aa: CASSSHGGNTEAFF
clone_size: -
j_call: TRBJ1-1
v_call: TRBV6-2/TRBV6-3

cdr3_aa: CASSNGQGRTEAFF
clone_size: -
j_call: TRBJ1-1
v_call: TRBV27

cdr3_aa: CASSPGIQETQYF
clone_size: -
j_call: TRBJ2-5
v_call: TRBV6-4

cdr3_aa: CASRGNRGNTEAFF
clone_size: -
j_call: TRBJ1-1
v_call: TRBV28

cdr3_aa: CASSSRGTSADTQYF
clone_size: -
j_call: TRBJ2-3
v_call: TRBV7-3

cdr3_aa: CATSSTGVQPQHF
clone_size: -
j_call: TRBJ1-5
v_call: TRBV24-1

cdr3_aa: CASKDSYGTDTQYF
clone_size: -
j_call: TRBJ2-3
v_call: TRBV2

cdr3_aa: CASSPGQGARNIQYF
clone_size: -
j_call: TRBJ2-4
v_call: TRBV18

cdr3_aa: CASSLERTPYTQYF
clone_size: once
j_call: TRBJ2-3
v_call: TRBV7-2

cdr3_aa: CASSLAGADYGYTF
clone_size: -
j_call: TRBJ1-2
v_call: TRBV7-8

cdr3_aa: CAWSTGQGRQPQHF
clone_size: -
j_call: TRBJ1-5
v_call: TRBV30

cdr3_aa: CASSSTSTRVYGYTF
clone_size: -
j_call: TRBJ1-2
v_call: TRBV7-8

cdr3_aa: CASSWGLGGDTQYF
clone_size: -
j_call: TRBJ2-3
v_call: TRBV2

cdr3_aa: CASILGGQQETQYF
clone_size: few
j_call: TRBJ2-5
v_call: TRBV2

cdr3_aa: CASTQGHRGEKLFF
clone_size: -
j_call: TRBJ1-4
v_call: TRBV28

cdr3_aa: CASSPVPWVAGAKKETQYF
clone_size: -
j_call: TRBJ2-5
v_call: TRBV6-2/TRBV6-3